These 20 T cell receptor beta chains were all obtained from the same sample, sequenced in a study of CD8 T cells in ankylosing spondylitis. The study's findings and limits: Within ankylosing spondylitis blood, a TCR beta motif made up of fewer than ten highly homologous variants appeared to be characteristic.

TCRdb processed the 5' RACE reads anew with MiXCR; each CDR3 protein has one entry. The sample shows around 890,000 distinct CDR3 sequences, about 10% of them seen only once. These receptors have no identified antigens. Sequencing was carried out using blood, either unsorted or a sorted T cell fraction (not recorded which). The receptors here all came from a male donor with ankylosing spondylitis.

This clonotype has only a few counts. This sequence joins TRBV5-1 and TRBJ2-7; TRBD1 matches 10 bases. J was trimmed by 4 bases and V by 4 bases; bases with no gene match: 8. This CDR3 contains 15 residues. Germline V CDR1 and CDR2: SGHRS, YFSETQ. The CDR3 protein is CASSLGQGTGYEQYF. For the CDR3, the DNA is TGCGCCAGCAGCCTGGGACAGGGGACAGGTTACGAGCAGTACTTC.

The V and J genes are TRBV20-1 and TRBJ2-7, with 7 bases that match TRBD1. This CDR3 has 14 amino acids. Germline CDR1 and CDR2: DFQATT and SNEGSKA (reference sequence). The V gene end was trimmed by 2 bases and the J gene end by 4 bases; junction bases not matched to a gene: 8. The CDR3 is CSARRGGRVYEQYF. For the CDR3, the DNA is TGCAGTGCTAGAAGAGGGGGCAGAGTTTACGAGCAGTACTTC.

The V call is TRBV7-8, the J call TRBJ2-7; D remains unclear. CDR3 length equals 14 residues. Germline V gene sequence: CDR1 SGHVS, CDR2 FQNEAQ. Between the trimmed V and J ends, which lost 2 bases and 3 bases, there was a span of 11 bases. The CDR3 spells CASSLIPARYEQYF. CDR3 DNA sequence: TGTGCCAGCAGCTTAATACCAGCGCGCTACGAGCAGTACTTC.

This clonotype occurred once. The chain recombines TRBV7-9 with TRBJ1-5, with D tentatively TRBD1 (5 bases). The CDR3 extends over 15 amino acids. Per germline, CDR1 SEHNR and CDR2 FQNEAQ (reference sequence). V gave up 3 bases and J gave up 2 bases, with 11 bases separating them. CDR3 amino acids: CASSFTGRGNQPQHF. Written as DNA, the CDR3 is TGTGCCAGCAGCTTTACAGGCCGGGGCAATCAGCCCCAGCATTTT.

V usage is TRBV4-1 and J usage is TRBJ2-7; D remains unclear. In germline, CDR1 is MGHRA, CDR2 YSYEKL. This CDR3 has 17 residues. Trimming took off 0 bases at V and 1 base at J, with 16 bases between the two ends. DNA of the CDR3: TGCGCCAGCAGCCAAGATGGGAACAGCGCCCCTTCCTACGAGCAGTACTTC. Encoded protein: CASSQDGNSAPSYEQYF.

This clonotype has ten or more counts. The V call is TRBV27, the J call TRBJ1-4; D is perhaps TRBD1 (6 bases). This CDR3 region has 14 residues. Germline loops: CDR1 MNHEY, CDR2 SMNVEV (reference sequence). Trimming left V 5 bases short and J 4 bases short, with 11 bases between. The CDR3 nucleotides are TGTGCCAGCAGTGTCGACAGGTTTAATGAAAAACTGTTTTTT. It translates to CASSVDRFNEKLFF.

The J gene is TRBJ2-5, the V gene TRBV29-1, with D possibly TRBD1 on 6 matching bases. Trimming shortened V by 8 bases and J by 4 bases, and 17 bases separated the two germline ends. Looked up from germline, CDR1 is SQVTM and CDR2 is ANQGSEA. This CDR3 is 13 amino acids long. DNA for the CDR3: TGCAGCTCGAGGTGGATGGGGGCAGAGACCCAGTACTTC. It codes for CSSRWMGAETQYF.

In its sample, this clonotype was seen a few times. This chain uses TRBV5-5 with TRBJ1-6; tentative D call: TRBD1 (5 bases). This CDR3 is built from 14 residues. The V gene lost 4 bases and the J gene lost 7 bases, with 12 bases spanning the gap. Per the germline V gene, CDR1 is SGHKS and CDR2 is YYEKEE (reference sequence). The CDR3 loop reads CASSHGGGNSPLHF. The DNA for the CDR3 is TGTGCCAGCAGCCATGGGGGGGGGAATTCACCCCTCCACTTT.

This clonotype appeared many times. This chain links TRBV6-1 with TRBJ2-1, with 7 bases identical to TRBD2. The CDR3 totals 15 residues. The V gene end was trimmed by 5 bases and the J gene end by 3 bases; junction bases not matched to a gene: 7. Germline assignment: CDR1 MNHNS and CDR2 SASEGT. In DNA form, the CDR3 reads TGTGCCAGCAGTCAGAGCGGGGTTGGCTACAATGAGCAGTTCTTC. The encoded protein is CASSQSGVGYNEQFF.

This clonotype was recorded many times. Mismatch with germline at one junction end may stem from a read error. The V call is TRBV5-1, the J call TRBJ2-7; 7 bases match TRBD2. Germline CDR1 and CDR2: SGHRS and YFSETQ. There are 14 residues in the CDR3. In nucleotides, the CDR3 is TGTGCCAGCAGTTTGGGGGGGACCTCCTACGAGCAGTACTTC. It is translated as CASSLGGTSYEQYF.

This chain links TRBV6-2 or TRBV6-3 with TRBJ2-7, with 10 bases that match TRBD2. The ends lost 6 bases at V and 4 bases at J; junction bases unmatched: 9. CDR1 is MNHEY and CDR2 is SVGEGT in the germline V gene. The CDR3 has 15 residues. The CDR3 region has the DNA TGTGCCAGCAGCACCGGACTAGCGGCCACTTACGAGCAGTACTTC. This translates into CASSTGLAATYEQYF.

This clonotype was observed at least ten times. This sequence joins TRBV5-1 and TRBJ2-7; 11 nucleotides match TRBD2. Germline loops: CDR1 SGHRS, CDR2 YFSETQ. J gave up 3 bases and V 2 bases, and 1 base lay outside the gene matches. The CDR3 is 14 amino acids. The CDR3 loop reads CASSFSGRVYEQYF. The CDR3 nucleotides are TGCGCCAGCAGCTTTAGCGGGAGGGTCTACGAGCAGTACTTC.

This clonotype turned up a few times. In DNA, the CDR3 is TGTGCCAGCTCACCAGGATGGGGAAACACCATATATTTT. This gives the protein CASSPGWGNTIYF. This chain links TRBV18 with TRBJ1-3; D remains ambiguous. The CDR3 consists of 13 residues. Between the trimmed V and J ends, which lost 2 bases and 4 bases, there was a span of 6 bases. In germline, CDR1 is KGHSH, CDR2 LQKENI.

In the case of this clonotype: Its ends do not fully match the called genes, so a read error is possible. J is TRBJ2-5 and V is TRBV20-1, with TRBD2 as a possible D gene (6 bases). Germline values: CDR1 DFQATT, CDR2 SNEGSKA (reference sequence). CDR3 size: 12 residues. This CDR3 is CSASEPGETQHF. The DNA for the CDR3 is TGCAGTGCTAGTGAGCCGGGAGAGACCCAGCACTTC.

This clonotype was seen a handful of times. The rearrangement links TRBV6-1 to TRBJ2-5, with a possible D match to TRBD1 (6 bases). The V end was cut by 6 bases, the J end by 2 bases, with 13 bases between. The CDR3 length is 14 residues. Germline V gene sequence: CDR1 MNHNS, CDR2 SASEGT. CDR3 coding DNA: TGTGCCAGCAGCCTTTGGGACACTCAAGAGACCCAGTACTTC. It is translated as CASSLWDTQETQYF.

The chain carries TRBV4-3 and TRBJ2-7; D is ambiguous. The V end lost 0 bases, the J end lost 4 bases, and 16 bases lay between the germline ends. The CDR3 is 16 residues long. Germline-derived CDR1 and CDR2 are LGHNA and YSLEER. CDR3 sequence reads: CASSQDPNSMGYEQYF. The CDR3 coding sequence is TGCGCCAGCAGCCAAGATCCGAACTCGATGGGATACGAGCAGTACTTC.

This clonotype was counted ten times or more. The chain has TRBV12-3 or TRBV12-4 and TRBJ2-3; 7 bases line up with TRBD1. The length of the CDR3 is 16 residues. The ends lost 3 bases at V and 1 base at J; junction bases unmatched: 7. The CDR3 reads CASSLVMDRRTDTQYF. DNA of the CDR3: TGTGCCAGCAGTTTGGTCATGGACAGGCGCACAGATACGCAGTATTTT.

This clonotype turned up a few times. The gene calls are TRBV20-1 and TRBJ2-7; D is uncertain. This CDR3 region has 14 residues. From germline, CDR1 is DFQATT and CDR2 SNEGSKA (reference sequence). V was pared by 3 bases and J by 2 bases, with 14 bases between. CDR3 DNA: TGCAGTGCTAGTGGTTTGCAGGTTCCCTACGAGCAGTACTTC. It encodes CSASGLQVPYEQYF.

This clonotype was counted at least ten times. The chain joins TRBV9 to TRBJ2-3; 7 bases are a match to TRBD1. With 3 bases clipped from V and 4 bases from J, the junction kept 5 bases outside the gene matches. The CDR3 contains 14 residues. Germline CDR1 is SGDLS and CDR2 is YYNGEE. In DNA form, the CDR3 reads TGTGCCAGCAGCGAGAGACAGGGCTCAGATACGCAGTATTTT. This codes for CASSERQGSDTQYF. The variable domain in full, with the rest retrieved from reference TRBV9 and TRBJ2-3, is DSGVTQTPKHLITATGQRVTLRCSPRSGDLSVYWYQQSLDQGLQFLIQYYNGEERAKGNILERFSAQQFPDLHSELNLSSLELGDSALYFCASSERQGSDTQYFGPGTRLTVL.

This clonotype came up many times. V gene TRBV20-1 combines with J gene TRBJ2-7, with D uncertain. This CDR3 comprises 14 residues. CDR1 DFQATT and CDR2 SNEGSKA come from the germline V gene (reference sequence). V was trimmed by 3 bases and J by 3 bases, leaving 15 bases between them. CDR3 loop: CSARPTPSIYEQYF. The DNA for the CDR3 is TGCAGTGCTAGGCCGACGCCTTCCATCTACGAGCAGTACTTC.